This TCR beta chain comes out of a study of shared clonotypes between healthy human individuals. Study-level results: With few donors, the genetic and exposure-history diversity represented was limited.

Points on this clone: Its antigen is still unknown.

Germline loops: CDR1 DFQATT, CDR2 SNEGSKA (reference sequence). The CDR3 has 11 residues. V lost 6 bases and J lost 6, with 12 bases in between. Among the donors, all were Caucasian adults who lived in Nashville, Tennessee. Assay execution took place at the deep level. Under the authors' procedure: Filtering differed for immunoSEQ, which gave only junction sequences without quality scores. Data came from immunoSEQ multiplex PCR; TCRdb stores just in-frame clones and leaves some out. For V, J and clone size, that table is used; D and trimming come from the DNA. This table has over a million clones, roughly 96% appearing once.

The source is a man younger than 40 in good health. The chain combines TRBV20-1 with TRBJ2-7; tentatively, D is TRBD2 (5 bases). Sequenced material: naive CD4+ T cells sorted from blood. Subset meaning: CD45RA+ positively selected. The CDR3 coding sequence is TGCAGTGCGGGTACTAGTTCCGAGCAGTACTTC. Translated, it gives CSAGTSSEQYF.